This TCR beta chain was retrieved from a study of shared clonotypes between healthy human individuals. The repertoire was sequenced with immunoSEQ multiplex PCR; TCRdb's copy has only in-frame clones and lacks some. The sample lists hundreds of thousands of clones, over 65% seen once, with 1.7% in the top ten. Caucasian adults living in Nashville, Tennessee, provided all samples. CD4+ cells yielded CD45RA+ naive and CD45RA-negative memory subsets. In the case of this clone: Its antigen is currently unknown.

CDR3 length: 14 amino acids. Looked up from germline, CDR1 is MDHEN and CDR2 is SYDVKM. V was trimmed by 7 bases and J by 5 bases, leaving 15 bases between them. Study-level findings and limits: Clonotypes shared by all four sorted-subset donors had higher generation probabilities than non-shared clonotypes. An effect of sequencing depth on clonotype sharing among donors was expected.

V and J are TRBV28 and TRBJ1-5, with D possibly matching TRBD1 (6 bases). Sequenced sample: memory CD4+ T cells sorted from blood. Subset noted: CD45RA-negative fraction. This TCR derives from a woman in her thirties in good health. CDR3 protein: CASNFPQGYQPQHF. The DNA for the CDR3 is TGTGCCAGCAACTTCCCGCAGGGGTATCAGCCCCAGCATTTT.